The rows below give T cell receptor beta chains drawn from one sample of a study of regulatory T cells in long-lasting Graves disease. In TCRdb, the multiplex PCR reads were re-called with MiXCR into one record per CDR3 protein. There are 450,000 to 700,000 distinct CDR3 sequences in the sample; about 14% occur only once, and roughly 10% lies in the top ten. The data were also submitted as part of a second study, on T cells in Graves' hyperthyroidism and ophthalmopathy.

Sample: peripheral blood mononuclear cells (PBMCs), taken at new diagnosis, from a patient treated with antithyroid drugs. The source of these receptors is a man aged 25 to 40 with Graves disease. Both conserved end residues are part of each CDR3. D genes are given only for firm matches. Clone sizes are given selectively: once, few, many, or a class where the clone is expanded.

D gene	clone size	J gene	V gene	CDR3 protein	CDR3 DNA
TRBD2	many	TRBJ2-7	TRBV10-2	CASRATSGNYEQYF	TGCGCCAGCAGGGCGACTAGCGGGAACTACGAGCAGTACTTC
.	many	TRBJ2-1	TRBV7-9	CASSPPWGGTLKEKPYNEQFF	TGTGCCAGCAGCCCCCCCTGGGGTGGGACGCTAAAAGAAAAGCCCTACAATGAGCAGTTCTTC
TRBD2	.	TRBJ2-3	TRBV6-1	CASSVGTSGLDTQYF	TGTGCCAGCAGTGTCGGGACTAGCGGGTTAGATACGCAGTATTTT
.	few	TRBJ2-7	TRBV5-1	CASSLGLSVYEQYF	TGCGCCAGCAGCTTGGGTCTGTCAGTCTACGAGCAGTACTTC
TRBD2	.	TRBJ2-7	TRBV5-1	CASSATSGSRSYEQYF	TGCGCCAGCAGCGCCACTAGCGGGAGTAGGTCCTACGAGCAGTACTTC
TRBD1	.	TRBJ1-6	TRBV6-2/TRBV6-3	CASSYVGQGSNSPLHF	TGTGCCAGCAGTTACGTCGGACAGGGTTCCAATTCACCCCTCCACTTT
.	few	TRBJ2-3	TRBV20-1	CSETGNTDTQYF	TGCAGTGAAACGGGGAATACAGATACGCAGTATTTT
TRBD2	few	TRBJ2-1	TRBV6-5	CASSYAAGGPVEQFF	TGTGCCAGCAGTTACGCGGCGGGAGGGCCAGTTGAGCAGTTCTTC
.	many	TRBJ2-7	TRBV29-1	CSVDADSYEQYF	TGCAGCGTTGATGCAGACTCCTACGAGCAGTACTTC
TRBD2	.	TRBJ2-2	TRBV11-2	CASSSRPGNVHLAGEPGELFF	TGTGCCAGCAGCTCCCGACCCGGAAACGTACACTTAGCGGGAGAACCCGGGGAGCTGTTTTTT
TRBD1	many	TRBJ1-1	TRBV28	CASRSWGTGKTHTEAFF	TGTGCCAGCAGGTCCTGGGGGACAGGGAAGACCCACACTGAAGCTTTCTTT
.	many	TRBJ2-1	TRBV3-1	CASTAGNEQFF	TGTGCCAGCACAGCAGGAAATGAGCAGTTCTTC
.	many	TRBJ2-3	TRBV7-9	CASRQGGHDTQYF	TGTGCCAGCAGACAGGGCGGCCATGATACGCAGTATTTT
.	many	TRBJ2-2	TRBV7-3	CASSLVPGTGELFF	TGTGCCAGCAGCTTAGTTCCTGGAACCGGGGAGCTGTTTTTT
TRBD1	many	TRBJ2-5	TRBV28	CASRSPVGGQGSKETQYF	TGTGCCAGCAGGTCTCCTGTTGGGGGACAGGGTTCGAAAGAGACCCAGTACTTC
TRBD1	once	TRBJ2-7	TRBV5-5	CASGQPGQGAYEQYF	TGTGCCAGCGGCCAGCCGGGACAGGGGGCCTACGAGCAGTACTTC
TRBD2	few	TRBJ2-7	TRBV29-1	CSAGTSAYEQYF	TGCAGCGCCGGGACTAGCGCCTACGAGCAGTACTTC
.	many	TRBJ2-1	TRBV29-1	CSVEVGPEIYEQFF	TGCAGCGTTGAAGTAGGTCCCGAAATATACGAGCAGTTCTTC
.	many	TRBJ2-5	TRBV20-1	CSAEDGETQYF	TGCAGTGCTGAGGATGGAGAGACCCAGTACTTC
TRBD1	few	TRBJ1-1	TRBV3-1	CATQGVGTEAFF	TGTGCCACTCAGGGGGTCGGGACTGAAGCTTTCTTT
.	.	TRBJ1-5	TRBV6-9	CASSYQGSNQPQHF	TGTGCCAGCAGTTATCAGGGCAGCAATCAGCCCCAGCATTTT
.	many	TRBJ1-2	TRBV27	CASSLLGGLNYGYTF	TGTGCCAGCAGTTTATTGGGGGGCCTTAACTATGGCTACACCTTC
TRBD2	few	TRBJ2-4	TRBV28	CASSSPPPSGRNIQYF	TGTGCCAGCAGTTCACCCCCGCCTAGCGGGAGAAACATTCAGTACTTC
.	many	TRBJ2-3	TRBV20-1	CSATKLAASTDTQYF	TGCAGTGCCACTAAACTAGCAGCTAGCACAGATACGCAGTATTTT
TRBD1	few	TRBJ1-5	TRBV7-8	CASSLALRTGSNQPQHF	TGTGCCAGCAGCTTAGCGCTAAGGACAGGGAGTAATCAGCCCCAGCATTTT
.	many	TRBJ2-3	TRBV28	CASSSPGTATDTQYF	TGTGCCAGCAGTTCCCCCGGGACTGCCACAGATACGCAGTATTTT
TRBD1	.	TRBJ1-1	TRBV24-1	CATRDRVTEAFF	TGTGCCACCAGGGACAGGGTGACTGAAGCTTTCTTT
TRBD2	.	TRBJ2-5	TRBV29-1	CSVVTSGIQETQYF	TGCAGCGTCGTTACTAGCGGGATTCAAGAGACCCAGTACTTC
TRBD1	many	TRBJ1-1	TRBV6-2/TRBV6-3	CASSYSGTGNTEAFF	TGTGCCAGCAGTTACTCGGGGACAGGGAACACTGAAGCTTTCTTT
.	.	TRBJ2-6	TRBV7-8	CASSLVPGAGANVLTF	TGTGCCAGCAGCTTAGTTCCGGGGGCTGGGGCCAACGTCCTGACTTTC
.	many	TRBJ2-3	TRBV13	CASSALDHTDTQYF	TGTGCCAGCTCAGCGCTAGATCACACAGATACGCAGTATTTT
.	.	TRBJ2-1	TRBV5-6	CASSWGLYSYNEQFF	TGTGCCAGCAGCTGGGGACTTTACTCCTACAATGAGCAGTTCTTC
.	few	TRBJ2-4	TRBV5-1	CAGSLVYSLAKNIQYF	TGCGCCGGCAGCTTGGTTTACAGCCTAGCCAAAAACATTCAGTACTTC
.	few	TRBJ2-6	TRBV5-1	CASSQVEAGANVLTF	TGCGCCAGCAGCCAAGTAGAGGCGGGGGCCAACGTCCTGACTTTC
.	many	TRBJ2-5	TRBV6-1	CASVRRGVETQYF	TGTGCCAGCGTTAGGAGGGGCGTAGAGACCCAGTACTTC
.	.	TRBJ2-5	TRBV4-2	CASSQDGSGAGETQYF	TGTGCCAGCAGCCAAGATGGCTCGGGGGCGGGGGAGACCCAGTACTTC
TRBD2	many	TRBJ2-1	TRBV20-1	CSYSGRAGGNEQFF	TGCAGCTACAGCGGGAGGGCCGGGGGGAATGAGCAGTTCTTC
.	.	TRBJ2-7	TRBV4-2	CASSQVRGSSYEQYF	TGTGCCAGCAGCCAAGTCCGGGGTAGCTCCTACGAGCAGTACTTC
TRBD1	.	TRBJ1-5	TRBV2	CASSIDRAQHF	TGTGCCAGCAGCATCGACAGGGCCCAGCATTTT
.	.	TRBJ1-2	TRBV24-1	CATSDLGLGYGYTF	TGTGCCACCAGTGATTTGGGACTCGGCTATGGCTACACCTTC
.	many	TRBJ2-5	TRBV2	CASNPSFVTQYF	TGTGCCAGCAACCCCTCGTTTGTGACCCAGTACTTC
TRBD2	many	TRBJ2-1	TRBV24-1	CATSDSLGTSVYNEQFF	TGTGCCACCAGTGACAGCTTGGGGACTAGCGTCTACAATGAGCAGTTCTTC
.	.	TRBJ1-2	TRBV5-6	CASSLRVVGYTF	TGTGCCAGCAGTCTCAGGGTGGTTGGCTACACCTTC
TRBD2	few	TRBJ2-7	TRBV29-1	CSALLSGAQAEQYF	TGCAGCGCCCTGCTTAGCGGGGCGCAGGCAGAGCAGTACTTC
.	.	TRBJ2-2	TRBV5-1	CASSFGGPNTGELFF	TGCGCCAGCAGTTTCGGGGGTCCGAACACCGGGGAGCTGTTTTTT
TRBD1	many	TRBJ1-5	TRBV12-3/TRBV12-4	CASSTQGVLNQPQHF	TGTGCCAGCAGTACCCAGGGGGTGTTAAATCAGCCCCAGCATTTT